This TCR beta chain is from a study of blood T cells in healthy people across ages. Across the study: Capture by template switching was about one barcoded beta molecule per two T cells.

V lost 3 bases and J lost 2, with 9 bases in between. The CDR3 is 14 residues long. Germline V CDR1 and CDR2: KGHSH, LQKENI. The use of a sample-barcoded 5' primer and a J-beta primer mix characterized a second PCR of roughly 7 to 11 cycles. Using its own MiXCR run on the 5' RACE reads, TCRdb lists one record per CDR3 protein. Of 910,000 or so distinct CDR3 sequences listed, 51% are singletons. Peripheral blood, ten milliliters per donor, was collected. V usage is TRBV18 and J usage is TRBJ2-3; D is possibly TRBD1 (6 bases). The clonotype comes from a woman aged 60 to 75 in good health. The specimen sequenced was blood. CDR3 nucleotides: TGTGCCAGCTCACCGGACAGCAACACAGATACGCAGTATTTT. It yields the protein CASSPDSNTDTQYF.